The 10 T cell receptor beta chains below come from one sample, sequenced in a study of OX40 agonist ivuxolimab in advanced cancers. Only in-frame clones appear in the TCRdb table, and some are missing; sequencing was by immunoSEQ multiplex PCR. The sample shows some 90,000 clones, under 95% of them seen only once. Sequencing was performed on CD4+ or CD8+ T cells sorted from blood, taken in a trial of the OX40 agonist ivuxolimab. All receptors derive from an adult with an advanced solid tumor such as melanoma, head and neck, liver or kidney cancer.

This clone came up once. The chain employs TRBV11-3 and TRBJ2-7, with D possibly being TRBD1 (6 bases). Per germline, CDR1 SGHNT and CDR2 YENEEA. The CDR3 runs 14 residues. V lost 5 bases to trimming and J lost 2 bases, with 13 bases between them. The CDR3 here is CASSPRTDAYEQYF. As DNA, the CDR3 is TGTGCCAGCAGCCCGCGGACAGACGCCTACGAGCAGTACTTC.

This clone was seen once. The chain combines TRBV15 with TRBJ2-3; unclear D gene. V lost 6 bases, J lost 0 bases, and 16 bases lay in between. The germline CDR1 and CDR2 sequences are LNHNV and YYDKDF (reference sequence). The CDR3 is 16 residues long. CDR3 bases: TGTGCCACCAGTAGAAGGGCCGGCGGAAGCACAGATACGCAGTATTTT. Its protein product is CATSRRAGGSTDTQYF.

The CDR3 DNA reads TGCAGTGCTAGAGAAGGGTTTGGCTACACCTTC. This sequence encodes CSAREGFGYTF. The chain is built from TRBV20-1 and TRBJ1-2; D uncertain. The germline V and J ends were trimmed by 0 bases and 7 bases, with 6 bases remaining between them. CDR3 length: 11 amino acids. The V gene's germline CDR1 is DFQATT and CDR2 SNEGSKA (reference sequence).

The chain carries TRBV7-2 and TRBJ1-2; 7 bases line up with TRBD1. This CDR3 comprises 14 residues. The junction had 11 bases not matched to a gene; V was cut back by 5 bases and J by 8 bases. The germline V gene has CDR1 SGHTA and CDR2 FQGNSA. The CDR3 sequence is CASSVQGQLGGYTF. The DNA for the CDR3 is TGTGCCAGCAGCGTGCAGGGACAGCTCGGCGGCTACACCTTC.

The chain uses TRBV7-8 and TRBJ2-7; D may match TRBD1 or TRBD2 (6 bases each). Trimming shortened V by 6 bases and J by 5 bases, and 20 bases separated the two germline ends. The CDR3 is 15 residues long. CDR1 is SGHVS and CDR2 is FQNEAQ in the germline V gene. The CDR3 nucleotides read TGTGCCAGCAGTTTTCTTTGGGCCGGGGGCCACGAGCAGTACTTC. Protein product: CASSFLWAGGHEQYF.

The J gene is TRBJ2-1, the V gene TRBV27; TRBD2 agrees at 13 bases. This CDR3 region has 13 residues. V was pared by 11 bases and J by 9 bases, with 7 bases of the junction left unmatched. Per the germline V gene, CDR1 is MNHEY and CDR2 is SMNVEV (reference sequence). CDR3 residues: CAVTGLAGTEQFF. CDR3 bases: TGTGCCGTCACGGGACTAGCGGGAACTGAGCAGTTCTTC.

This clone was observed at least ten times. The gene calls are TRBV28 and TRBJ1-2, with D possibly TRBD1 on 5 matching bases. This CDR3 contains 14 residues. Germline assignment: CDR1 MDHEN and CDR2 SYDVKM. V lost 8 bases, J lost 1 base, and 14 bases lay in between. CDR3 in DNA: TGTGCCAGCGCCGACAGCCCTCTTAACTATGGCTACACCTTC. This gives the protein CASADSPLNYGYTF.

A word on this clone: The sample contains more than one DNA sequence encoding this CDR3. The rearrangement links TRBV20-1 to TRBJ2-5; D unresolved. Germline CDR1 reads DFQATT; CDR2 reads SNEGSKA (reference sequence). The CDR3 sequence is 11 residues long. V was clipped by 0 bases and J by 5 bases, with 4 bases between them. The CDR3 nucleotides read TGCAGTGCTAGAGAGCAGGAGACCCAGTACTTC. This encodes CSAREQETQYF.

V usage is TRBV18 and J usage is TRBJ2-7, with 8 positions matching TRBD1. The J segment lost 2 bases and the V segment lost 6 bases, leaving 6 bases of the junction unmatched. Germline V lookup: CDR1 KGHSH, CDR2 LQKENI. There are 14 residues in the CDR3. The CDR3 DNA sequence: TGTGCCAGCTCCGACCAGGGGGCCGCCTACGAGCAGTACTTC. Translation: CASSDQGAAYEQYF.

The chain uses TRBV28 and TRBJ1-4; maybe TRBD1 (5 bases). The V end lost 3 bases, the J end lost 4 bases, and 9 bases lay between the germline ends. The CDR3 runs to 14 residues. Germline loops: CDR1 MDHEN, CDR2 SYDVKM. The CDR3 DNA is TGTGCCAGCAGTTTTCGGGGCCTTAATGAAAAACTGTTTTTT. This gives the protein CASSFRGLNEKLFF. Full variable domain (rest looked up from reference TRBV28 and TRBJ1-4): DVKVTQSSRYLVKRTGEKVFLECVQDMDHENMFWYRQDPGLGLRLIYFSYDVKMKEKGDIPEGYSVSREKKERFSLILESASTNQTSMYLCASSFRGLNEKLFFGSGTQLSVL.